These 3 T cell receptor beta chains were sequenced from one sample in a study of T cells in Graves' hyperthyroidism and ophthalmopathy. Amplification targeted TCR beta CDR3 regions from RNA transcripts. The TCR CDR3 first-round RT-PCR relied on the HTBI primer set. TCRdb used MiXCR to reprocess the multiplex PCR reads, holding one entry per CDR3 protein. The repertoire holds roughly 800,000 distinct CDR3 sequences, with roughly 40% as singletons. The sequenced material came from blood. The receptors come from a man aged 18 to 29 with Graves' hyperthyroidism.

Concerning this clonotype: This may stem from a read error, because a much larger clone lies one nucleotide away. The chain recombines TRBV20-1 with TRBJ1-6, with 7 positions matching TRBD1. CDR3 size: 14 residues. Germline assignment: CDR1 DFQATT and CDR2 SNEGSKA (reference sequence). The CDR3 DNA reads as TGCGGTGCCCCCCGGGACAGCTATAATTCACCCCTCCACTTT. It encodes CGAPRDSYNSPLHF.

At least ten counts were recorded for this clonotype. The chain joins TRBV29-1 to TRBJ2-7, with 9 bases fitting TRBD1. The CDR3 has 13 amino acids. The germline CDR1 and CDR2 sequences are SQVTM and ANQGSEA. The V and J ends lost 4 bases and 2 bases, in that order; junction bases with no gene match: 3. The CDR3 region is CSVVTGGTYEQYF. In DNA form, the CDR3 reads TGCAGCGTTGTGACAGGGGGGACCTACGAGCAGTACTTC.

The sample holds many counts of this clonotype. The V and J genes are TRBV7-3 and TRBJ1-1; 11 nucleotides align to TRBD1. The CDR3 is made up of 14 amino acids. The V and J ends lost 2 bases and 6 bases, in that order; junction bases with no gene match: 2. Germline V gives CDR1 SGHTA, CDR2 FQGTGA. The CDR3 reads CASSLLGQGAEAFF. The CDR3 nucleotides are TGTGCCAGCAGCTTATTGGGACAGGGGGCTGAAGCTTTCTTT.